This T cell receptor (beta chain) was observed in a study of cytomegalovirus exposure and HLA in healthy donors. Trimming at V came to 7 bases and at J to 8 bases, leaving 5 bases not matched to a gene. From germline, CDR1 is ENHRY and CDR2 SYGVKD. The CDR3 runs 13 residues. With regard to this clone: The target antigen is unknown.

Study results and limitations: Across donors, most TCRs were seen rarely, yet some public ones were widespread.

The PCR contained 60 Vbeta and 13 Jbeta primers. TCRdb's table, derived via immunoSEQ multiplex PCR, lists solely in-frame clones and lacks some. With 65,000 to 85,000 clones in the sample, the ten largest clones hold 2% to 3%. This TCR was sampled from a female donor in good health and CMV-seropositive. V and J are TRBV10-3 and TRBJ1-3, with 10 bases lining up with TRBD1. The specimen sequenced was PBMCs. The CDR3 DNA follows: TGTGCCATCACGGGACAGGGGAAAGACACCATATATTTT. This sequence encodes CAITGQGKDTIYF.